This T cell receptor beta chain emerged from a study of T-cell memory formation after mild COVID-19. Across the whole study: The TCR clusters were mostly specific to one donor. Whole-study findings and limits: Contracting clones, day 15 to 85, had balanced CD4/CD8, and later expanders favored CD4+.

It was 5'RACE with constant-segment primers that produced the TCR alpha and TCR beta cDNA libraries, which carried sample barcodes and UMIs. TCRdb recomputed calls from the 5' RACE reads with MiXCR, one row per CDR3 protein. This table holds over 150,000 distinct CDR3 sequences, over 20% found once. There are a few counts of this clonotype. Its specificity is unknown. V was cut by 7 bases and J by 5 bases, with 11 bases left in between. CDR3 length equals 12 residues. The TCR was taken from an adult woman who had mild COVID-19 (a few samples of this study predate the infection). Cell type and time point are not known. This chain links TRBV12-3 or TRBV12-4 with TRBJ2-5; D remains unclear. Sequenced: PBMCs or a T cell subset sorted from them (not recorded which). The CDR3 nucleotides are TGTGCCAGCAAAACCAGTGGGGAGACCCAGTACTTC. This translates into CASKTSGETQYF.